These 5 T cell receptor beta chains were all obtained from the same sample, sequenced in a study of cytomegalovirus exposure and HLA in healthy donors. Libraries were prepared by immunoSEQ multiplex PCR; TCRdb keeps only in-frame clonotypes and omits some of them. Here the sample spans about 150,000 clones, about 86% being singletons. Source material: PBMCs. These receptors were collected from a human donor in good health.

V is TRBV5-4 and J is TRBJ2-1, with TRBD1 matching 9 bases. V shed 3 bases and J 7 bases; nucleotides not matched to a gene: 8. Germline CDR1 SGHNT, CDR2 YYREEE (reference sequence). CDR3 length: 15 residues. The CDR3 reads CASSWAGTGLNEQFF. In DNA form, the CDR3 reads TGTGCCAGCAGCTGGGCCGGGACAGGGTTGAATGAGCAGTTCTTC.

This chain links TRBV2 with TRBJ2-3; 12 bases line up with TRBD2. Germline CDR1 reads SNHLY; CDR2 reads FYNNEI. The CDR3 runs to 16 residues. The junction had 9 bases not matched to a gene; V was cut back by 5 bases and J by 6 bases. The CDR3: CASSPPTSGRGDTQYF. The CDR3 DNA sequence: TGTGCCAGCAGTCCCCCGACTAGCGGGAGAGGGGATACGCAGTATTTT.

V gene TRBV6-5 combines with J gene TRBJ1-1, with 7 bases fitting TRBD1. The V and J ends lost 10 bases and 5 bases, in that order; junction bases with no gene match: 13. The CDR3 runs 14 residues. Per the germline V gene, CDR1 is MNHEY and CDR2 is SVGAGI. The CDR3 DNA reads TGTGCCACCAAAATAAGGGGGCGTGGAACTGAAGCTTTCTTT. Protein sequence: CATKIRGRGTEAFF.

The gene calls are TRBV29-1 and TRBJ2-6; D perhaps matches TRBD1 (6 bases). CDR3 length: 14 residues. V was clipped by 6 bases and J by 3 bases, with 12 bases between them. Germline V gene data show CDR1 as SQVTM and CDR2 as ANQGSEA. The chain's CDR3 is CSVLQGRGANVLTF. CDR3 nucleotide sequence: TGCAGCGTGCTGCAGGGGCGTGGGGCCAACGTCCTGACTTTC.

At least ten counts were recorded for this clone. The chain uses TRBV15 and TRBJ1-4; D is uncertain. The CDR3 is 12 amino acids. Trimming shortened V by 4 bases and J by 8 bases, and 8 bases separated the two germline ends. Germline loops: CDR1 LNHNV, CDR2 YYDKDF (reference sequence). CDR3 protein: CATSTYGEKLFF. CDR3 sequence (DNA): TGTGCCACCAGCACCTACGGGGAAAAACTGTTTTTT.